This TCR beta chain was recorded in a study of read filtering for tumor transcriptome and immune sequencing. From approximately 430 ng of RNA, a library with molecular barcoded alpha/delta and beta/gamma adaptors was made. TCRdb called the reads again in MiXCR, with one record for every CDR3 protein. Here the sample spans tens of thousands of distinct CDR3 sequences, roughly an eighth being singletons. This clonotype appeared a few times. One base away lies a much larger clone, so this may be a sequencing read error. The germline CDR1 and CDR2 sequences are MNHEY and SVGEGT. The CDR3 runs to 13 residues.

J is TRBJ2-3 and V is TRBV6-2 or TRBV6-3; 11 bases line up with TRBD2. The sequenced sample was a population of CD138-negative cells sorted from bone marrow. The receptor comes from a donor aged 40 or older with multiple myeloma. Here the CDR3 reads CTSSPLAGGTQYF. In DNA form, the CDR3 reads TGTACCAGCAGCCCCCTAGCGGGAGGTACGCAGTATTTT.